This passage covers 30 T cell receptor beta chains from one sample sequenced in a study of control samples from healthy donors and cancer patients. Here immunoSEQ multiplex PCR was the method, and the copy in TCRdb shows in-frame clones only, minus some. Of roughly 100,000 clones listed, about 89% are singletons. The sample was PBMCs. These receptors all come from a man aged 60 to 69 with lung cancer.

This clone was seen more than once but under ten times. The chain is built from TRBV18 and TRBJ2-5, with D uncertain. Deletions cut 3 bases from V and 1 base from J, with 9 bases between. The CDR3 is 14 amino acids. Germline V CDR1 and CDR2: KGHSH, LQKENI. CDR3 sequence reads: CASSPPSVQETQYF. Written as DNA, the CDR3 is TGTGCCAGCTCACCCCCGTCGGTCCAAGAGACCCAGTACTTC.

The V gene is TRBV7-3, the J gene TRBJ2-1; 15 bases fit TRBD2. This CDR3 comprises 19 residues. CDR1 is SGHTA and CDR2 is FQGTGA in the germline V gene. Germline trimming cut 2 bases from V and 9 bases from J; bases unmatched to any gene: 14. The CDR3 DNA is TGTGCCAGCAGCTTACTAGGGACTAGCGGGGGGACCCCAATGGGTGAGCAGTTCTTC. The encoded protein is CASSLLGTSGGTPMGEQFF. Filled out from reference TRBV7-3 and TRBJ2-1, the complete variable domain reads GAGVSQTPSNKVTEKGKYVELRCDPISGHTALYWYRQSLGQGPEFLIYFQGTGAADDSGLPNDRFFAVRPEGSVSTLKIQRTERGDSAVYLCASSLLGTSGGTPMGEQFFGPGTRLTVL.

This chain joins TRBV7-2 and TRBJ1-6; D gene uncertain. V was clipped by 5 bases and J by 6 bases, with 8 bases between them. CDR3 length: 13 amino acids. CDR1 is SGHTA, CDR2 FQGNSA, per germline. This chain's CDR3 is CASSSNSNSPLHF. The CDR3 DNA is TGTGCCAGCAGCAGCAACAGTAATTCACCCCTCCACTTT.

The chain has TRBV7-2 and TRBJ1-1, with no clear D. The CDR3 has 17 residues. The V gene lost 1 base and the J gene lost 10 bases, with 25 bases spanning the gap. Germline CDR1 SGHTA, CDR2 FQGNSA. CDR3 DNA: TGTGCCAGCAGCTTAGTAGGGAGGGCGGATTCTTTTTATGGAGCTTTCTTT. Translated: CASSLVGRADSFYGAFF. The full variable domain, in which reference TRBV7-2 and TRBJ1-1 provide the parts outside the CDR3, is GAGVSQSPSNKVTEKGKDVELRCDPISGHTALYWYRQSLGQGLEFLIYFQGNSAPDKSGLPSDRFSAERTGGSVSTLTIQRTQQEDSAVYLCASSLVGRADSFYGAFFGQGTRLTVV.

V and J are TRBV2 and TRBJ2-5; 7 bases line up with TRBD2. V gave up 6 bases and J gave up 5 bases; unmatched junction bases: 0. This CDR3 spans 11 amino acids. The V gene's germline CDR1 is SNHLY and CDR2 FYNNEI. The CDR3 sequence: CASRGGETQYF. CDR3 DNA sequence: TGTGCCAGCAGGGGGGGGGAGACCCAGTACTTC.

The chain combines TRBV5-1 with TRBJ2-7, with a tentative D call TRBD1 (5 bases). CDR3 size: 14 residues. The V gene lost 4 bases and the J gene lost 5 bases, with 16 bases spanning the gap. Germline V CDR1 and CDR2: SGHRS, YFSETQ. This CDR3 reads CASSVQGGDDEQYV. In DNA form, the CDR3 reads TGCGCCAGCAGCGTTCAGGGTGGCGACGACGAGCAGTACGTC.

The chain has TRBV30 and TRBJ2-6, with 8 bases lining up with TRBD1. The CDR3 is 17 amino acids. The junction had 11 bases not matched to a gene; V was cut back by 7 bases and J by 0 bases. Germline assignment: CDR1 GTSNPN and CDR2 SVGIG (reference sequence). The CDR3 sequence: CALGEDRESSGANVLTF. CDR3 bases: TGTGCCTTAGGGGAGGACAGGGAGAGCTCTGGGGCCAACGTCCTGACTTTC.

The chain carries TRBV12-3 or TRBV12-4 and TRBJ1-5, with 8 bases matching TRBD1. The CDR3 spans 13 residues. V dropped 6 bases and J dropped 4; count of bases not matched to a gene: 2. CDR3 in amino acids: CASSTGGNQPQHF. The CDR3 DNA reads TGTGCCAGCAGCACAGGGGGTAATCAGCCCCAGCATTTT.

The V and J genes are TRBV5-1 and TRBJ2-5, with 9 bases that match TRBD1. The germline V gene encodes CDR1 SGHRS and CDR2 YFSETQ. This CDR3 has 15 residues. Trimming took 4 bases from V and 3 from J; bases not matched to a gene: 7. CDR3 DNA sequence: TGCGCCAGCAGCATCGGACAGGGGACCAAAGAGACCCAGTACTTC. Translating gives CASSIGQGTKETQYF.

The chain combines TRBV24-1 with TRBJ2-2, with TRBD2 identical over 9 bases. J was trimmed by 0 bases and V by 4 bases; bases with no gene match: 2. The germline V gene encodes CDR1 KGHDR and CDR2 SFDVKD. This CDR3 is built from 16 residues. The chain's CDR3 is CATSDLAGANTGELFF. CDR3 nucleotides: TGTGCCACCAGTGACTTAGCGGGAGCGAACACCGGGGAGCTGTTTTTT.

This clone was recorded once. The CDR3 loop reads CASSTLPGQGLSGANVLTF. CDR3 in DNA: TGTGCCAGTAGTACTCTACCGGGACAGGGTCTGTCTGGGGCCAACGTCCTGACTTTC. The chain links TRBV19 to TRBJ2-6; 9 bases map to TRBD1. Trimming removed 4 bases from V and 1 base from J; junction bases left unmatched: 11. CDR1 and CDR2 from the germline V gene are LNHDA and SQIVND (reference sequence). This CDR3 region has 19 residues.

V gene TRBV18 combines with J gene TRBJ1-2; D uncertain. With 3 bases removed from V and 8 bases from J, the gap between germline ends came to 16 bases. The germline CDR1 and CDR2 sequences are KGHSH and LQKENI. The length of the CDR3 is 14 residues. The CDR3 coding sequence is TGTGCCAGCTCACCGGGGAGGGATCTCGGAGGCTACACCTTC. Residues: CASSPGRDLGGYTF.

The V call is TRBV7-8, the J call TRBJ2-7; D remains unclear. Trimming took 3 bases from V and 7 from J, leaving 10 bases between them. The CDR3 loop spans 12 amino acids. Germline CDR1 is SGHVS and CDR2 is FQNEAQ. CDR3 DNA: TGTGCCAGCAGCTTCCCTTTGGGGGAGCAGTACGTC. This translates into CASSFPLGEQYV.

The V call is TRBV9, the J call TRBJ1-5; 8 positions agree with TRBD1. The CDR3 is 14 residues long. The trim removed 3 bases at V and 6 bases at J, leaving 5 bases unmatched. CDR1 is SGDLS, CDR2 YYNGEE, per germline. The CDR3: CASSAAGTGQPQHF. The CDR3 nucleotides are TGTGCCAGCAGCGCTGCAGGGACAGGTCAGCCCCAGCATTTT.

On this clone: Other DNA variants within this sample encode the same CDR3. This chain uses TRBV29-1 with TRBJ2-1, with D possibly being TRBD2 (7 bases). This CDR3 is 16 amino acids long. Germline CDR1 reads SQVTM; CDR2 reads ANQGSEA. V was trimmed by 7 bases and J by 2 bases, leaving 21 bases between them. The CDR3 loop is CSGDGGRESPYNEQFF. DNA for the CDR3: TGCAGCGGTGATGGGGGGCGGGAGAGCCCCTACAATGAGCAGTTCTTC.

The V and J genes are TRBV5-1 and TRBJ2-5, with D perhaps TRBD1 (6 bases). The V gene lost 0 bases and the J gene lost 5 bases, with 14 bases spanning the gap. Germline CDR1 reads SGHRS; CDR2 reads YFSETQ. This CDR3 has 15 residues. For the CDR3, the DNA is TGCGCCAGCAGCTTGGTAGTGGGGCAGGGGGAGACCCAGTACTTC. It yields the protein CASSLVVGQGETQYF.

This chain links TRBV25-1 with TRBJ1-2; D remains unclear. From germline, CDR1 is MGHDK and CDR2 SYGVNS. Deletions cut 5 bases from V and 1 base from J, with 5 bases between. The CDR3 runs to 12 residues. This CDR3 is CASSLSNYGYTF. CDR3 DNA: TGTGCCAGCAGTCTGAGTAACTATGGCTACACCTTC.

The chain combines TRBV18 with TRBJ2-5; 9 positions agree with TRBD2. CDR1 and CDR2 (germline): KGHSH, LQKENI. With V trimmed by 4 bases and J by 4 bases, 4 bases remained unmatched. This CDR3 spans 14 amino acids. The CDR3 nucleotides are TGTGCCAGCTCACTCCCAGCGGGGGGAGAGACCCAGTACTTC. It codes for CASSLPAGGETQYF.

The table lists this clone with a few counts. The CDR3 DNA sequence: TGTGCCAGCAGGACTGACTTATACGTTACAGATACGCAGTATTTT. Translation: CASRTDLYVTDTQYF. This rearrangement joins TRBV2 to TRBJ2-3; D is undetermined. V was pared by 6 bases and J by 3 bases, with 16 bases between. The CDR3 consists of 15 residues. Germline CDR1 SNHLY, CDR2 FYNNEI.

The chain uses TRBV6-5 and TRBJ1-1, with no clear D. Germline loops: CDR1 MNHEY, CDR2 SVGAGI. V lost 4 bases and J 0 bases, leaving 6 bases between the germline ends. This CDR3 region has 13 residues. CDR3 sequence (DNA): TGTGCCAGCAGTTCTAAGGTGAACACTGAAGCTTTCTTT. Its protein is CASSSKVNTEAFF.

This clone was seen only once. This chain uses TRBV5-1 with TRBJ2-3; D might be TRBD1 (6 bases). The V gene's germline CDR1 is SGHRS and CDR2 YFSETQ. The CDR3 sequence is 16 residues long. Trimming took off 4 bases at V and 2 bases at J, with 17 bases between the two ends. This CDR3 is CASSGTGHVNTDTQYF. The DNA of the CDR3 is TGCGCCAGCAGCGGTACGGGACACGTTAACACAGATACGCAGTATTTT.

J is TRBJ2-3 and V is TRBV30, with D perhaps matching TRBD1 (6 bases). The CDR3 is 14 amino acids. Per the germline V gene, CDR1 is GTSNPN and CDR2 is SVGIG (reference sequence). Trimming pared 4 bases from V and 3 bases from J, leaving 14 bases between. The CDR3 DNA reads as TGTGCCTGGAACGCAGGGGAATTGACAGATACGCAGTATTTT. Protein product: CAWNAGELTDTQYF.

The CDR3 sequence is CAISESSLDTTYNQPQHF. The CDR3 coding sequence is TGTGCCATCAGTGAGTCGAGTCTGGACACTACCTACAATCAGCCCCAGCATTTT. The chain combines TRBV10-3 with TRBJ1-5; the D gene is possibly TRBD1 (5 bases). The CDR3 is made up of 18 amino acids. Germline CDR1 is ENHRY and CDR2 is SYGVKD. V lost 0 bases and J 3 bases, leaving 18 bases between the germline ends.

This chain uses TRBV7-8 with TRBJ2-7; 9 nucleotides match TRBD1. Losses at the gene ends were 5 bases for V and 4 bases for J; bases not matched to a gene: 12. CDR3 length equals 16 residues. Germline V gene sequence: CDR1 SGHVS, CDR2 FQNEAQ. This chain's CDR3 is CASSTLQGQGSYEQYV. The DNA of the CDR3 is TGTGCCAGCAGCACTCTCCAGGGACAGGGTTCGTACGAGCAGTACGTC.

CDR3 amino acids: CASSLGLGTQNYGYTF. The CDR3 coding sequence is TGTGCCAGCAGCTTAGGGCTTGGGACGCAAAACTATGGCTACACCTTC. The chain has TRBV7-2 and TRBJ1-2; a possible D gene is TRBD1 (5 bases). Trimming cost V 1 base and J 2 bases, with 14 bases left between them. The CDR3 spans 16 residues. Germline CDR1 is SGHTA and CDR2 is FQGNSA.

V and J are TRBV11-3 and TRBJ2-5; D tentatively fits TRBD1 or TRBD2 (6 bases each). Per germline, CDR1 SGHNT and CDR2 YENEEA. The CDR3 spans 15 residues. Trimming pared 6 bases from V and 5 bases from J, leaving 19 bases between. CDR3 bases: TGTGCCAGCAGTCATGGGGGGCCTTTGGAGGAGACCCAGTACTTC. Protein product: CASSHGGPLEETQYF.

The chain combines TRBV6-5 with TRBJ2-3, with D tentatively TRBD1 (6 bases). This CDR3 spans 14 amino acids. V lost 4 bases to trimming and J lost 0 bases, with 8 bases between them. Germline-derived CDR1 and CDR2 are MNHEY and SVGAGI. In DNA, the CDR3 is TGTGCCAGCAGTTGGGGGCCCAGCACAGATACGCAGTATTTT. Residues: CASSWGPSTDTQYF.

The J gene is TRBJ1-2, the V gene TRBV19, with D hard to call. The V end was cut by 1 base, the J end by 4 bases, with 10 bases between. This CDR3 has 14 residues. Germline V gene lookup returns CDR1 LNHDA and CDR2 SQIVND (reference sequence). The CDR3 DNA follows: TGTGCCAGTAGTATAGCCCCCGACGGCTATGGCTACACCTTC. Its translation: CASSIAPDGYGYTF.

The CDR3 region has the DNA TGTGCCACCCGGGACAGGGGAAACCAGCAGTTCTTC. This encodes CATRDRGNQQFF. The V gene is TRBV24-1, the J gene TRBJ2-1; 10 bases agree with TRBD1. Germline V lookup: CDR1 KGHDR, CDR2 SFDVKD. This CDR3 has 12 residues. The trim removed 9 bases at V and 11 bases at J, leaving 6 bases unmatched.

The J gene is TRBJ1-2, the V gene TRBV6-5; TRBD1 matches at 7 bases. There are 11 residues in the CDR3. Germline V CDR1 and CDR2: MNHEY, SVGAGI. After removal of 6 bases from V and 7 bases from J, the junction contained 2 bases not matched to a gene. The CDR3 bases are TGTGCCAGCAGGGACAGGTTTGGCTACACCTTC. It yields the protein CASRDRFGYTF.